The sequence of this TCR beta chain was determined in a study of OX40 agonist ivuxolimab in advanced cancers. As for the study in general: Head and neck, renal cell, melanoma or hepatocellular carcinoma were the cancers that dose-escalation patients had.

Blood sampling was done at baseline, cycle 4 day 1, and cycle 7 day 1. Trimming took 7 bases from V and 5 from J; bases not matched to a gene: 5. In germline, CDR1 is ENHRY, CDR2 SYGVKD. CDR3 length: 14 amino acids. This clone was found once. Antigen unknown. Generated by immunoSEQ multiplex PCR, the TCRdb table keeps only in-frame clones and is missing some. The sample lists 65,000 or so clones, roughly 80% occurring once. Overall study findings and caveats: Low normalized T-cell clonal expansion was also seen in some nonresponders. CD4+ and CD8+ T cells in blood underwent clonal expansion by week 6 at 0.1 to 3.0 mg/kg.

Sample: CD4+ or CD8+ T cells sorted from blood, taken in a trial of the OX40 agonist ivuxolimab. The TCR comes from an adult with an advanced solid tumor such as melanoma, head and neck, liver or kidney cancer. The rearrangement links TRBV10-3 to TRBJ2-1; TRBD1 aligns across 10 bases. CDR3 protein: CAITRTGGNNEQFF. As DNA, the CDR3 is TGTGCCATCACCCGGACAGGGGGGAACAATGAGCAGTTCTTC.